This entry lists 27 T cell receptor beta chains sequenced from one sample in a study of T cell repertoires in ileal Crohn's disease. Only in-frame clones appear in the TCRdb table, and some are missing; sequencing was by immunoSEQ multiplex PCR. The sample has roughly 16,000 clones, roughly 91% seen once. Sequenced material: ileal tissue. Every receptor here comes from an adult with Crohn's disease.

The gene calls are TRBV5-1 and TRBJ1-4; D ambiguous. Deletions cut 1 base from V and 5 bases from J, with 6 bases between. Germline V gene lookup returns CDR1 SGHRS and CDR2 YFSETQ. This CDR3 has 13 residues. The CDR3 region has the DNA TGCGCCAGCAGCTTGCGCTACAATGAAAAACTGTTTTTT. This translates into CASSLRYNEKLFF.

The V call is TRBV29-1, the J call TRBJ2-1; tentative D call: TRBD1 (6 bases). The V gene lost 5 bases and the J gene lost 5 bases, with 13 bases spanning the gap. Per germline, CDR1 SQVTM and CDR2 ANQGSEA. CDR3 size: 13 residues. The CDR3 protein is CSVPSAGDNEQFF. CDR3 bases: TGCAGCGTTCCGTCCGCAGGGGACAATGAGCAGTTCTTC.

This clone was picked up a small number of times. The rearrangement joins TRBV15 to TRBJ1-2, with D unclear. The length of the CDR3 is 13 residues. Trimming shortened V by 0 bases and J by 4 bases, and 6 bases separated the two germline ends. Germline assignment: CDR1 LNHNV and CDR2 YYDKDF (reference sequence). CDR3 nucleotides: TGTGCCACCAGCAGAGAAGGAGCCTATGGCTACACCTTC. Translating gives CATSREGAYGYTF.

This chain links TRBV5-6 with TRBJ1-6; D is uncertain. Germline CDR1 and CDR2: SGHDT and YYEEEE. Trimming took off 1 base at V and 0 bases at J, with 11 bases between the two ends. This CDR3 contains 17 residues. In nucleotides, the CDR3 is TGTGCCAGCAGCTTGTTCGATCGGAGCTCCTATAATTCACCCCTCCACTTT. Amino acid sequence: CASSLFDRSSYNSPLHF.

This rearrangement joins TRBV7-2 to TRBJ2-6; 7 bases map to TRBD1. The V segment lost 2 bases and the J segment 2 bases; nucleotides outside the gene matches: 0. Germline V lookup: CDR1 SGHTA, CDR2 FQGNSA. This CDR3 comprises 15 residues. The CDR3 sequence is CASSLTGAGANVLTF. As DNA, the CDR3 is TGTGCCAGCAGCTTAACAGGGGCTGGGGCCAACGTCCTGACTTTC.

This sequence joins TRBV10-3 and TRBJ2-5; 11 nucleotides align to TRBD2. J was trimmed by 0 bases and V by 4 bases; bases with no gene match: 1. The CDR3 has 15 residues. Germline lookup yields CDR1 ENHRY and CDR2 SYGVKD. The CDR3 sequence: CAISGLAGNQETQYF. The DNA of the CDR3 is TGTGCCATCAGTGGACTAGCGGGGAACCAAGAGACCCAGTACTTC.

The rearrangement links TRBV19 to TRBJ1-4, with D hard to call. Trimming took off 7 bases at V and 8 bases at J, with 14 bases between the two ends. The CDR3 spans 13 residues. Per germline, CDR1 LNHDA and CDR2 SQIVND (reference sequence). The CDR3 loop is CASTGRPTEKLFF. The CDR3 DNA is TGTGCCAGTACAGGCAGGCCGACGGAAAAACTGTTTTTT.

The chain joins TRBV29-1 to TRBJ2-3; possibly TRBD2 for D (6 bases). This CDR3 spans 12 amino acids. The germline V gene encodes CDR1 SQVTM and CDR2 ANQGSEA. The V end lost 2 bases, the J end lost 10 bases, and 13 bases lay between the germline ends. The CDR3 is CSVEQLGGAQYF. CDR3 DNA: TGCAGCGTTGAACAGTTGGGGGGAGCGCAGTATTTT.

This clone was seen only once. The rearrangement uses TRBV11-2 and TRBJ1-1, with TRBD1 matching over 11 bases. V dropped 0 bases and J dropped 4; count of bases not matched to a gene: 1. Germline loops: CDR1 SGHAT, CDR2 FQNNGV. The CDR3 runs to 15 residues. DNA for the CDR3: TGTGCCAGCAGCTTAGATGGGACAGGGGGCACTGAAGCTTTCTTT. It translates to CASSLDGTGGTEAFF.

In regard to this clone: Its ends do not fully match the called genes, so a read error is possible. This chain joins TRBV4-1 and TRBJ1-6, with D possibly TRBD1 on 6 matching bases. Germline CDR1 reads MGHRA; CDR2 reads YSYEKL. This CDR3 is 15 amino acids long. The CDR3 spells CASSQVFRGNSPPHF. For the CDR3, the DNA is TGCGCCAGCAGCCAAGTTTTCAGGGGTAATTCACCCCCCCACTTT.

CDR3 DNA: TGTGCCAACGCCCCAGGGTCTTCTAACTATGGCTACACCTTC. Translated, it gives CANAPGSSNYGYTF. This chain connects TRBV6-6 to TRBJ1-2; possible D gene TRBD1, 5 bases. The CDR3 loop spans 14 amino acids. Trimming shortened V by 10 bases and J by 0 bases, and 15 bases separated the two germline ends. CDR1 and CDR2 (germline): MNHNY, SVGAGI (reference sequence).

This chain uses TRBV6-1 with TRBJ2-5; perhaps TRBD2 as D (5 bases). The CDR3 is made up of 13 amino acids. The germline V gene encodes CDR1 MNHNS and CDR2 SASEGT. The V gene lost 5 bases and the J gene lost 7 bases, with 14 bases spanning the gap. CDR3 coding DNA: TGTGCCAGCAGTCAACGAGGGTGGGGGACCCAGTACTTC. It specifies CASSQRGWGTQYF.

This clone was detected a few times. The chain's CDR3 is CASSAGLTYEQYF. The CDR3, as DNA: TGTGCCAGCAGTGCGGGACTCACCTACGAGCAGTACTTC. The chain links TRBV2 to TRBJ2-7, with D possibly being TRBD2 (6 bases). Germline-derived CDR1 and CDR2 are SNHLY and FYNNEI. The CDR3 totals 13 residues. The V and J ends lost 4 bases and 2 bases respectively, with 9 bases between them.

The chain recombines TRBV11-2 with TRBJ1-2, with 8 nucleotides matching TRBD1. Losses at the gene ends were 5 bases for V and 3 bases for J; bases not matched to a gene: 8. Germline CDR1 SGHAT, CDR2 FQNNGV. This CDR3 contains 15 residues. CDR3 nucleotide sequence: TGTGCCAGCAGCACTCAACAGGGGGAGGACTATGGCTACACCTTC. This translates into CASSTQQGEDYGYTF.

The CDR3 sequence is CASSLGQGDYEQYF. DNA of the CDR3: TGTGCCAGCAGCTTGGGACAGGGGGACTACGAGCAGTACTTC. The chain employs TRBV13 and TRBJ2-7, with 11 bases aligning to TRBD1. Trimming took 3 bases from V and 3 from J; bases not matched to a gene: 1. The CDR3 consists of 14 residues. Germline loops: CDR1 PRHDT, CDR2 FYEKMQ (reference sequence).

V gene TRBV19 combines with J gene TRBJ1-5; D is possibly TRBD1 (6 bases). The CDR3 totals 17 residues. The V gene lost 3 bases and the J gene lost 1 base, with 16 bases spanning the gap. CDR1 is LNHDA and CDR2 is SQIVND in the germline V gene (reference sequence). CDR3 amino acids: CASSMTLTGLSNQPQHF. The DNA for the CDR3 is TGTGCCAGTAGTATGACGTTGACAGGTTTGAGCAATCAGCCCCAGCATTTT.

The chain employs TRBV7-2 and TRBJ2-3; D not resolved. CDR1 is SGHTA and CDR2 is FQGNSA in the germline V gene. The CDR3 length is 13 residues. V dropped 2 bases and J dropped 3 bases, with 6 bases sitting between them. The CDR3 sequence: CASSLPGTDTQYF. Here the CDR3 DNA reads TGTGCCAGCAGCTTACCAGGAACAGATACGCAGTATTTT.

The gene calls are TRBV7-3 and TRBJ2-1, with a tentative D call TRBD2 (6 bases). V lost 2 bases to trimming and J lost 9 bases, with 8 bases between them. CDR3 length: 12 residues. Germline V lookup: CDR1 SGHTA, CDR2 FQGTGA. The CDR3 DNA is TGTGCCAGCAGCTTAGTGGGGGGTGAGCAGTTCTTC. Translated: CASSLVGGEQFF.

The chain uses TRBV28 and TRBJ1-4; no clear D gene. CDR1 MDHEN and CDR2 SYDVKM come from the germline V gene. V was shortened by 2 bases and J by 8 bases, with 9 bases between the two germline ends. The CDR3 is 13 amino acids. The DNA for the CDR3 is TGTGCCAGCAGTTTAATACCCAGAGAAAAACTGTTTTTT. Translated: CASSLIPREKLFF.

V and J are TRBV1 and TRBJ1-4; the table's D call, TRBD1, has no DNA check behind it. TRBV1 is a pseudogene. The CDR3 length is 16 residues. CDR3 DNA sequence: TGCACCAGCAGCCAAGACCGGGACAGGGCCCATGAAAAACTGTTTTTT. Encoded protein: CTSSQDRDRAHEKLFF.

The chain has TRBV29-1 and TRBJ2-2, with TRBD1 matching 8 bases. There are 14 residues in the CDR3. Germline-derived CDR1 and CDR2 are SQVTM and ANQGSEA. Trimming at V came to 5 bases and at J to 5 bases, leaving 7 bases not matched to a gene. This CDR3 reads CSVRQGATTGELFF. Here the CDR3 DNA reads TGCAGCGTTCGGCAGGGGGCCACGACCGGGGAGCTGTTTTTT.

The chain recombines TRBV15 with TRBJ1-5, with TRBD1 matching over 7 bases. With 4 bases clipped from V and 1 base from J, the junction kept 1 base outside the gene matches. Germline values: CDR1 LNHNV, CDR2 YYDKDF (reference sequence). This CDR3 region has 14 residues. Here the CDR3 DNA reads TGTGCCACCAGCAAGACAGGGAGCAATCAGCCCCAGCATTTT. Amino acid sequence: CATSKTGSNQPQHF.

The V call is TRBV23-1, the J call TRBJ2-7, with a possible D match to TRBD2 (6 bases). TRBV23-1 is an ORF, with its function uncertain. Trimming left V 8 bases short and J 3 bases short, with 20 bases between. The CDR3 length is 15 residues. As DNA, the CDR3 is TGCGCCAGCGGGAGGAGATTTGAAGGAGACTACGAGCAGTACTTC. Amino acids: CASGRRFEGDYEQYF.

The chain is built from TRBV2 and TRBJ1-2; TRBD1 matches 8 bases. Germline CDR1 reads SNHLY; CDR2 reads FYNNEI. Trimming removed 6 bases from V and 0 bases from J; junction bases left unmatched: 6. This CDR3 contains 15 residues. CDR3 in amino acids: CASSQTGGANYGYTF. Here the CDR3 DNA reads TGTGCCAGCAGCCAAACAGGGGGTGCTAACTATGGCTACACCTTC.

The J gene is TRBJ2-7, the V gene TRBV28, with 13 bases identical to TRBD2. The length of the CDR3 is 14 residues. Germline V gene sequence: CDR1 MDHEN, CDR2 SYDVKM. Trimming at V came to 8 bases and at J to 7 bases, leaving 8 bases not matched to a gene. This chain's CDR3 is CASLPGLAGIEQYF. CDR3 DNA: TGTGCCAGCCTGCCGGGACTAGCGGGGATTGAGCAGTACTTC.

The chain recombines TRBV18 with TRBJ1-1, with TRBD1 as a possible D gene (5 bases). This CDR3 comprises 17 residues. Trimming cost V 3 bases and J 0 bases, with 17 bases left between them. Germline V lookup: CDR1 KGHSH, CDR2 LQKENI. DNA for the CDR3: TGTGCCAGCTCACCCTCGACAGACCCACGAATGAACACTGAAGCTTTCTTT. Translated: CASSPSTDPRMNTEAFF. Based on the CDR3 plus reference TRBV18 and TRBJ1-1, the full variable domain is NAGVMQNPRHLVRRRGQEARLRCSPMKGHSHVYWYRQLPEEGLKFMVYLQKENIIDESGMPKERFSAEFPKEGPSILRIQQVVRGDSAAYFCASSPSTDPRMNTEAFFGQGTRLTVV.

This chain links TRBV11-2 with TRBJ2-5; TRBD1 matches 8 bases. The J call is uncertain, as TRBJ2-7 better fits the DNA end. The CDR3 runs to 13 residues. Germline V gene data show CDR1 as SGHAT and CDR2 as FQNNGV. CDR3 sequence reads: CASSQDRGYEQYF. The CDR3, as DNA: TGTGCCAGCAGCCAAGACAGGGGTTACGAGCAGTACTTC.